The source of this T cell receptor (beta chain) is a study of response to subunit inactivated influenza vaccine. Study-level findings and limits: Authors suggested seasonal influenza vaccinations each recruit few new T cells.

TCRdb redid the calling of the RT-PCR reads with MiXCR, one entry per CDR3 protein. The sample carries some 500,000 distinct CDR3 sequences, roughly 25% recorded once. This clonotype was counted many times. Its target is unknown. With 5 bases removed from V and 10 bases from J, the gap between germline ends came to 9 bases. The CDR3 runs 11 residues. Sequencing was performed on CD4+ T cells sorted from PBMCs, taken more than 4 days after vaccination. This chain links TRBV12-3 or TRBV12-4 with TRBJ2-1, with D possibly being TRBD1 (5 bases). This TCR was recovered from a man aged 50-60 years who received an inactivated influenza vaccine. The CDR3 region is CASSGAREQFF. The CDR3 region has the DNA TGTGCCAGCAGTGGGGCCCGGGAGCAGTTCTTC.